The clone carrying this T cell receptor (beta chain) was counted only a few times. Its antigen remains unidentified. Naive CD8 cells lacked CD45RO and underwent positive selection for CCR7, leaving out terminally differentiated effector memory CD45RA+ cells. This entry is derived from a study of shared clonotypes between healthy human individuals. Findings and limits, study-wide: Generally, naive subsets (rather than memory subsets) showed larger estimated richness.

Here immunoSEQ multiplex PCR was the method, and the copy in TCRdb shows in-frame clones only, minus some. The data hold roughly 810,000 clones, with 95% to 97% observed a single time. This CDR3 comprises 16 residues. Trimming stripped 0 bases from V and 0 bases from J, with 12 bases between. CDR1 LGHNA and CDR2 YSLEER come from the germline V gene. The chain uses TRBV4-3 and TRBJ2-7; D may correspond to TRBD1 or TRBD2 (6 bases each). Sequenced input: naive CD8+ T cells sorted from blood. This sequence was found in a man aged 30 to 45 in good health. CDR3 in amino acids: CASSQETGTLSYEQYF. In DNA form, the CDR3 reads TGCGCCAGCAGCCAAGAAACAGGGACTCTCTCCTACGAGCAGTACTTC.